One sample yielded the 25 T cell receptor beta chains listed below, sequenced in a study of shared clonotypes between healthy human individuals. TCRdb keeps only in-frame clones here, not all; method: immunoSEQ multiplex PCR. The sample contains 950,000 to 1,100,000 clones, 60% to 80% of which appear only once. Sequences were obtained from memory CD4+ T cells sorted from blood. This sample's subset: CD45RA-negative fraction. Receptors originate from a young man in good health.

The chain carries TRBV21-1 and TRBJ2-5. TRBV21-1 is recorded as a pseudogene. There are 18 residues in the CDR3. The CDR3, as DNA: TGTGCCAGCAGCAAAGGGCGGCAGGAAGGTCGGTACCAAGAGACCCAGTACTTC. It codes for CASSKGRQEGRYQETQYF.

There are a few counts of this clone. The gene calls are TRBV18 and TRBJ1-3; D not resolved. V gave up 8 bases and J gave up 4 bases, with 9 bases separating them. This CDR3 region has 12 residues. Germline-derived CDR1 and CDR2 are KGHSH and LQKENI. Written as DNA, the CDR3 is TGTGCCAGCGGGTCAGGAGGAAACACCATATATTTT. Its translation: CASGSGGNTIYF.

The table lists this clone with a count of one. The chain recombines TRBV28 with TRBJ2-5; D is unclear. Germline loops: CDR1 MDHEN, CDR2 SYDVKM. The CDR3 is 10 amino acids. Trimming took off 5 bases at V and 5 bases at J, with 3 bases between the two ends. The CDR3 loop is CASSDETQYF. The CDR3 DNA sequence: TGTGCCAGCAGTGATGAGACCCAGTACTTC. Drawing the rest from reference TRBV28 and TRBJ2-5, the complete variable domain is DVKVTQSSRYLVKRTGEKVFLECVQDMDHENMFWYRQDPGLGLRLIYFSYDVKMKEKGDIPEGYSVSREKKERFSLILESASTNQTSMYLCASSDETQYFGPGTRLLVL.

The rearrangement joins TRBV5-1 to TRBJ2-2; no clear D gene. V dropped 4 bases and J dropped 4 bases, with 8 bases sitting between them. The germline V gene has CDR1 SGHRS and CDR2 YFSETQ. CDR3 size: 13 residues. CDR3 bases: TGCGCCAGCAGCCTCGCGGCCACCGGGGAGCTGTTTTTT. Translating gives CASSLAATGELFF.

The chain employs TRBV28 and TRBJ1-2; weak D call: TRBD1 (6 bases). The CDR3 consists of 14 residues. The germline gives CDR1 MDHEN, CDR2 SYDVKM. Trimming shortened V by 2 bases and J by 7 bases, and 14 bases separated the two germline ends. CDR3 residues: CASSLGVIQGGYTF. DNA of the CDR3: TGTGCCAGCAGTTTAGGGGTTATACAGGGTGGCTACACCTTC.

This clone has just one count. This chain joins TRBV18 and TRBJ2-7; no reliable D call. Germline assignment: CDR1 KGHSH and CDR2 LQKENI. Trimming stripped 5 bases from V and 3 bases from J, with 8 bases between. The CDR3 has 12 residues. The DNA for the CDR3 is TGTGCCAGCTCAGCCACTTACTACGAGCAGTACTTC. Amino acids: CASSATYYEQYF.

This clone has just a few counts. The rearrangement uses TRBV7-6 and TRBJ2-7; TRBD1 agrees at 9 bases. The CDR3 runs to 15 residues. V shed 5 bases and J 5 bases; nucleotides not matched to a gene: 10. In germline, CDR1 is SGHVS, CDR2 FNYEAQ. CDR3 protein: CASSKEGTGFNEQYF. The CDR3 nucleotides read TGTGCCAGCAGCAAAGAGGGGACAGGGTTCAACGAGCAGTACTTC.

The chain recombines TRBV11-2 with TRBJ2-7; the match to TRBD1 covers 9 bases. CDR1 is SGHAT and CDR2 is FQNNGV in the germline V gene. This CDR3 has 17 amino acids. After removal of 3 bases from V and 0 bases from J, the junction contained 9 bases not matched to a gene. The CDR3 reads CASSLLGTGISSYEQYF. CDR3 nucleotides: TGTGCCAGCAGCTTGCTCGGGACAGGGATTAGCTCCTACGAGCAGTACTTC.

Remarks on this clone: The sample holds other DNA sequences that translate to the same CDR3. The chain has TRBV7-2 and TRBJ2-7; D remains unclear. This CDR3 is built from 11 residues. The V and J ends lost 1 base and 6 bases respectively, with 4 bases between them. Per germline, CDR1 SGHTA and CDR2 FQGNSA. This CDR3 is CASSLVGEQYF. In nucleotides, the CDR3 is TGTGCCAGCAGCTTAGTCGGCGAGCAGTACTTC. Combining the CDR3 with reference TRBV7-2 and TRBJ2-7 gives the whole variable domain GAGVSQSPSNKVTEKGKDVELRCDPISGHTALYWYRQSLGQGLEFLIYFQGNSAPDKSGLPSDRFSAERTGGSVSTLTIQRTQQEDSAVYLCASSLVGEQYFGPGTRLTVT.

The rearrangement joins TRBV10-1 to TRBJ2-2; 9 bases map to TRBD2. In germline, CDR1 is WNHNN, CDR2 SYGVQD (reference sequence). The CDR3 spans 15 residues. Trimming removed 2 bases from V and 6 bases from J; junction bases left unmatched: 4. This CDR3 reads CASSEGGGASGELFF. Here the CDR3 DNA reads TGCGCCAGCAGTGAGGGCGGGGGGGCGTCCGGGGAGCTGTTTTTT.

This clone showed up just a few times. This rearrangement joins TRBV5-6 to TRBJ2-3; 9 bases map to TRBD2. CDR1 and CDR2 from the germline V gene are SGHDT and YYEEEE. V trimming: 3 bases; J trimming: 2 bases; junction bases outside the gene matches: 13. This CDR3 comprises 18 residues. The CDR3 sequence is CASSSPWREGLNTDTQYF. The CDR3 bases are TGTGCCAGCAGCTCCCCGTGGCGGGAGGGCCTGAACACAGATACGCAGTATTTT. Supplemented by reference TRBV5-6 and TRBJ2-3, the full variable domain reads DAGVTQSPTHLIKTRGQQVTLRCSPKSGHDTVSWYQQALGQGPQFIFQYYEEEERQRGNFPDRFSGHQFPNYSSELNVNALLLGDSALYLCASSSPWREGLNTDTQYFGPGTRLTVL.

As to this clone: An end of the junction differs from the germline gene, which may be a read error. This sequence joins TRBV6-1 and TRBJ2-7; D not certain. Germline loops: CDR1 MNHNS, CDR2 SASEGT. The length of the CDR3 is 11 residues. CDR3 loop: CASSYGPERYF. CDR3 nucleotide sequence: TGTGCCAGCAGTTACGGCCCAGAGCGGTACTTC.

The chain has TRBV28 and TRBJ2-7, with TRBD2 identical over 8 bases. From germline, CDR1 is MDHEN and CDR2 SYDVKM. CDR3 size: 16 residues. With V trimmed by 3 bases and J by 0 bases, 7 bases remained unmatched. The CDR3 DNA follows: TGTGCCAGCAGTTTTGGACAGCGGGGGAGCTCCTACGAGCAGTACTTC. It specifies CASSFGQRGSSYEQYF. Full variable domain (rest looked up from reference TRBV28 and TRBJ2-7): DVKVTQSSRYLVKRTGEKVFLECVQDMDHENMFWYRQDPGLGLRLIYFSYDVKMKEKGDIPEGYSVSREKKERFSLILESASTNQTSMYLCASSFGQRGSSYEQYFGPGTRLTVT.

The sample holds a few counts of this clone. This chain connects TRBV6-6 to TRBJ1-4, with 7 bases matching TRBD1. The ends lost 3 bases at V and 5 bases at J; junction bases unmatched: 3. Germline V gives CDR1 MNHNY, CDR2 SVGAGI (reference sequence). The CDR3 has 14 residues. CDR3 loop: CASSYSRGNEKLFF. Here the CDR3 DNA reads TGTGCCAGCAGTTATTCCAGGGGGAATGAAAAACTGTTTTTT.

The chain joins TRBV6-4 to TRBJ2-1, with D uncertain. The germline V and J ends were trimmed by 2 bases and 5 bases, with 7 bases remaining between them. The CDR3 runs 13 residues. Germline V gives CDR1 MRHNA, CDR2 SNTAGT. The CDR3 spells CASSDVVNNEQFF. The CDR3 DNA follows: TGTGCCAGCAGTGACGTTGTCAACAATGAGCAGTTCTTC.

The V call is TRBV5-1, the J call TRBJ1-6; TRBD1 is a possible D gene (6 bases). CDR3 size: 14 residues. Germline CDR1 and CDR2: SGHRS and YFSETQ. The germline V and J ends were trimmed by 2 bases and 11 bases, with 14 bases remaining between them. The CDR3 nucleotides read TGCGCCAGCAGCTTCGGCCAGGGGTGGGCACCCCTCCACTTT. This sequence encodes CASSFGQGWAPLHF.

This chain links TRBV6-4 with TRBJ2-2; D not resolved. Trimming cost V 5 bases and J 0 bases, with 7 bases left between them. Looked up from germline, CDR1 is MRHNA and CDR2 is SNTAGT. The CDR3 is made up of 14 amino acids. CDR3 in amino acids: CASSLRTNTGELFF. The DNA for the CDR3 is TGTGCCAGCAGTTTACGCACGAACACCGGGGAGCTGTTTTTT.

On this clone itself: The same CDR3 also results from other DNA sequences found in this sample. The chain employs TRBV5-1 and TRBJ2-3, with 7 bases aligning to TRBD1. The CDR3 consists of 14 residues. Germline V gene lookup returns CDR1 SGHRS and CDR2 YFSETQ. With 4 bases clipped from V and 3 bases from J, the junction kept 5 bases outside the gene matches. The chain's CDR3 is CASSLGGSTDTQYF. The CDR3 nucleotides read TGCGCCAGCAGCCTAGGGGGCAGTACAGATACGCAGTATTTT.

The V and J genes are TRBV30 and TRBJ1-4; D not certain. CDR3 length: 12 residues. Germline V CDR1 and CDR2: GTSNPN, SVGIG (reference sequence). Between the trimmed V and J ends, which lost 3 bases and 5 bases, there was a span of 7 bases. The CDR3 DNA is TGTGCCTGGAGCCCCCTCAATGAAAAACTGTTTTTT. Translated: CAWSPLNEKLFF.

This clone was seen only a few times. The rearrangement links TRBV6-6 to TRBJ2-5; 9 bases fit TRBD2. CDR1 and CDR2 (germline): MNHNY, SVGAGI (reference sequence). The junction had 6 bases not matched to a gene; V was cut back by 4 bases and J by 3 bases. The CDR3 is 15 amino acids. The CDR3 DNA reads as TGTGCCAGCAGTTCATATAGCGGGGGCAAAGAGACCCAGTACTTC. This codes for CASSSYSGGKETQYF.

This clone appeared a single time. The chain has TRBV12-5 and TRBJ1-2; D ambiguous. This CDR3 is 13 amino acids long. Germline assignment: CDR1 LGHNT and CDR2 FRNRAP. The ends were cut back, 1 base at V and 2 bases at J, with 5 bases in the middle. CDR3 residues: CASGLDLNYGYTF. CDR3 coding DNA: TGTGCTAGTGGTTTGGACCTAAACTATGGCTACACCTTC.

DNA for the CDR3: TGTGCCAGCAGCTTAGGGGAGGCCCTGAATGAGCAGTTCTTC. Encoded protein: CASSLGEALNEQFF. The rearrangement joins TRBV5-4 to TRBJ2-1; perhaps TRBD2 as D (6 bases). CDR3 size: 14 residues. CDR1 SGHNT and CDR2 YYREEE come from the germline V gene (reference sequence). V gave up 2 bases and J gave up 7 bases, with 13 bases separating them.

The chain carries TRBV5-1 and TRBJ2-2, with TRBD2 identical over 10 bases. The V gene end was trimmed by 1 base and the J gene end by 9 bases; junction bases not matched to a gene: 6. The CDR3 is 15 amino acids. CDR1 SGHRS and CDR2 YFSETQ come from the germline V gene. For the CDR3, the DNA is TGCGCCAGCAGCTTGTCAGCTAGCGGGAGCCGGGAGCTGTTTTTT. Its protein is CASSLSASGSRELFF.

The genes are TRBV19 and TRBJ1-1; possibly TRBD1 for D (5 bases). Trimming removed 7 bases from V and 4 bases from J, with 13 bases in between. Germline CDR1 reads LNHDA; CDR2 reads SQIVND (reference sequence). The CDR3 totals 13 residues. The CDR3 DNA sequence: TGTGCCAGTACCCTTTGGGGGAGCACTGAAGCTTTCTTT. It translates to CASTLWGSTEAFF.

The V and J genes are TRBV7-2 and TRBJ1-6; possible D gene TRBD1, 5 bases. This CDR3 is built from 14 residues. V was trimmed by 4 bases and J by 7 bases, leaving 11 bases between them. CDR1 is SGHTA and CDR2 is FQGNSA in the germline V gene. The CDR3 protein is CASSYQGVNSPLHF. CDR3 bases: TGTGCCAGCAGCTACCAGGGTGTGAATTCACCCCTCCACTTT.